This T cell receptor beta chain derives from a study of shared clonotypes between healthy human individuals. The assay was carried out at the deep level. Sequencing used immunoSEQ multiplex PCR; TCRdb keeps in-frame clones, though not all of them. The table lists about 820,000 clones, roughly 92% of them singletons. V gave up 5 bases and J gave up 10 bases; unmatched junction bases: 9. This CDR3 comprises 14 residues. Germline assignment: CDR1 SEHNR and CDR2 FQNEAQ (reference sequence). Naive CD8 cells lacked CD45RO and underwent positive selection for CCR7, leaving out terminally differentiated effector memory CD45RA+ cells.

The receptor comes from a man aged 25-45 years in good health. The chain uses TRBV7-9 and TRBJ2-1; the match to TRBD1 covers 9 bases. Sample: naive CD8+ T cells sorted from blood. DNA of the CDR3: TGTGCCAGCAGCGGAGGTACAGGGGGCGGCGAGCAGTTCTTC. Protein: CASSGGTGGGEQFF.